The rows below give T cell receptor beta chains drawn from one sample of a study of T cells in Graves' hyperthyroidism and ophthalmopathy. TCRdb called the multiplex PCR reads again in MiXCR, with one record for every CDR3 protein. Of under 550,000 distinct CDR3 sequences in the sample, roughly 13% are singletons; the top ten hold 5.3%. Specimen: blood. Receptors were obtained from a woman aged 18-29 years with Graves' hyperthyroidism. Both conserved end residues are part of each CDR3. The D gene is left open where the match is weak. Clone size is shown for a subset of rows, as once, few, many or a class of expanded clone.

v_call,d_call,clone_size,j_call,cdr3_nt,cdr3_aa
TRBV27,-,many,TRBJ2-1,TGTGCCAGCAGTCCTCGGTACCAGGGCTACAATGAGCAGTTCTTC,CASSPRYQGYNEQFF
TRBV4-1,TRBD2,many,TRBJ2-1,TGCGCCAGCAGCCAAGACGGACTAGCGGGAGTACTGCGGAATGAGCAGTTCTTC,CASSQDGLAGVLRNEQFF
TRBV19,-,-,TRBJ1-2,TGTGCCACCTTCGACCGGGCGGGCTATGGCTACACCTTC,CATFDRAGYGYTF
TRBV11-2,TRBD1,many,TRBJ2-4,TGTGCCAGCAGCTTGGACAGGGCCTTTCACTTCCCCAAAAACATTCAGTACTTC,CASSLDRAFHFPKNIQYF
TRBV6-1,-,many,TRBJ2-1,TGTGCCAGCAGTGAATTCGCCCTGGACAGCTACAATGAGCAGTTCTTC,CASSEFALDSYNEQFF
TRBV7-2,-,many,TRBJ2-3,TGTGCCAGCAGCTACCCGACTGCGCAGTATTTT,CASSYPTAQYF
TRBV19,-,-,TRBJ2-5,TGTGCCAGTAGTTTACAGGGAATGGAGACCCAGTACTTC,CASSLQGMETQYF
TRBV7-9,-,many,TRBJ2-3,TGTGCCAGCAGCTTAGACGGGCAGAGAGGAGCAGATACGCAGTATTTT,CASSLDGQRGADTQYF
TRBV7-3,-,many,TRBJ2-1,TGTGCCAGCAGCTTTGACGAGGGCTCCTACAATGAGCAGTTCTTC,CASSFDEGSYNEQFF
TRBV29-1,TRBD1,many,TRBJ2-7,TGCAGCGCCGCCACAGGGGTGACCTACGAGCAGTACTTC,CSAATGVTYEQYF
TRBV19,-,-,TRBJ1-5,TGTGCCAGTAGTATAGACGAGCAGATCAATCAGCCCCAGCATTTT,CASSIDEQINQPQHF
TRBV11-2,-,many,TRBJ1-1,TGTGCCACCAGGAGAGTCGACACTGAAGCTTTCTTT,CATRRVDTEAFF
TRBV6-2/TRBV6-3,-,-,TRBJ1-1,TGTGCCAGCAGGCCTGGTGGGAGCACTGAAGCTTTCTTT,CASRPGGSTEAFF
TRBV28,-,many,TRBJ1-2,TGTGCCAGCCAAGATGCGAGACAGAGGGGTGGCTACACCTTC,CASQDARQRGGYTF
TRBV5-1,-,many,TRBJ1-1,TGCGCCAGCAGCCAACCGGGGGTGACTGAAGCTTTCTTT,CASSQPGVTEAFF
TRBV5-1,TRBD1,many,TRBJ2-2,TGCGCCAGCAGCTTCGGGAGGACAGGGGGGACCGGGGAGCTGTTTTTT,CASSFGRTGGTGELFF
TRBV5-8,-,few,TRBJ1-6,TGTGCCAGCAGCTTGATGGGGGCAAATTCACCCCTCCACTTT,CASSLMGANSPLHF
TRBV7-9,TRBD2,few,TRBJ2-7,TGTGCCAGCAGCCCAGGGGGACTAGCGCGGACCTACGAGCAGTACTTC,CASSPGGLARTYEQYF
TRBV18,TRBD2,-,TRBJ2-3,TGTGCCAGCTCAACGACTAGCGGGAGCGGAGATACGCAGTATTTT,CASSTTSGSGDTQYF
TRBV29-1,-,-,TRBJ1-1,TGCAGCGTTGAAGGGAATGGAGAGAGCACTGAAGCTTTCTTT,CSVEGNGESTEAFF
TRBV6-4,-,-,TRBJ2-2,TGTGCCAGCAGTGTTCTGGGGGACACCGGGGAGCTGTTTTTT,CASSVLGDTGELFF
TRBV19,TRBD2,-,TRBJ2-1,TGTGCCAGTAGTAGGGCGGGAGGCACTTACAATGAGCAGTTCTTC,CASSRAGGTYNEQFF
TRBV27,-,few,TRBJ2-7,TGTGCCAGCATCTCGACGCCGGGACCCCCCAACGAGCAGTACTTC,CASISTPGPPNEQYF
TRBV11-2,-,few,TRBJ1-5,TGTGCCAGCAGCTCCGACCGTAGCCAGCCCCAGCATTTT,CASSSDRSQPQHF
TRBV28,-,many,TRBJ2-7,TGTGCCAGCAGTTTATATAAAACGGTCGAGCAGTACTTC,CASSLYKTVEQYF
TRBV5-1,-,many,TRBJ2-7,TGCGCCAGCAGCTTGGCGGCAGGGAGCTACGAGCAGTACTTC,CASSLAAGSYEQYF
TRBV25-1,-,-,TRBJ2-7,TGTGCCAGCAGTGAAGGGGGATTTAACTACGAGCAGTACTTC,CASSEGGFNYEQYF
TRBV28,-,many,TRBJ1-2,TGTGCCAGCAGTTCCACCCAGGGACGGTTCTATGGCTACACCTTC,CASSSTQGRFYGYTF
TRBV19,-,many,TRBJ1-1,TGTGCCAGCACTAACCGACGGGTGATGAACACTGAAGCTTTCTTT,CASTNRRVMNTEAFF
TRBV12-3/TRBV12-4,TRBD2,many,TRBJ2-1,TGTGCCAGCAGTTTTACCCGGGACTATAACAATGAGCAGTTCTTC,CASSFTRDYNNEQFF
TRBV28,-,-,TRBJ1-4,TGTGCCAGCAGAACCTTGACCGACAGGAATGAAAAACTGTTTTTT,CASRTLTDRNEKLFF
TRBV30,TRBD2,few,TRBJ2-7,TGTGCCTGGAGTGAGCGGGACCACCTACTCGAGCAGTACTTC,CAWSERDHLLEQYF
TRBV20-1,-,-,TRBJ1-5,TGCAGTGCTAGTCCGCGTGGTATTCGGAATCAGCCCCAGCATTTT,CSASPRGIRNQPQHF
TRBV7-9,-,-,TRBJ2-7,TGTGCCAGCAGCCCCCCCAGGGGAGGCTCCTACGAGCAGTACTTC,CASSPPRGGSYEQYF
TRBV30,-,many,TRBJ1-1,TGTGCCTGGAGTCTAAACACCTTGAACACTGAAGCTTTCTTT,CAWSLNTLNTEAFF
TRBV28,-,many,TRBJ2-3,TGTGCCAGCAGTACGACGGTTTCAAGGCCAGATACGCAGTATTTT,CASSTTVSRPDTQYF
TRBV7-2,TRBD1,-,TRBJ1-2,TGTGCCAGCAGCCCTCGGACAGGTGGCTACACCTTC,CASSPRTGGYTF
TRBV3-1,-,many,TRBJ1-1,TGTGCCAGCAGCCAAGATGAAAAGAGTGAAGCTTTCTTT,CASSQDEKSEAFF
TRBV30,-,many,TRBJ1-1,TGTGCCTGGAGGTCAGGGGAAGGCACTGAAGCTTTCTTT,CAWRSGEGTEAFF
TRBV20-1,TRBD2,-,TRBJ2-7,TGCAGTGCTACTAGCGGGAGCGTCGACGAGCAGTACTTC,CSATSGSVDEQYF
TRBV4-1,-,-,TRBJ2-2,TGCGCCAGCAGCCATCTTGGCCTCACCGGGGAGCTGTTTTTT,CASSHLGLTGELFF
TRBV20-1,-,-,TRBJ1-1,TGCAGTGCTAGAGAGAGGTTGACAGCTTTGAACACTGAAGCTTTCTTT,CSARERLTALNTEAFF